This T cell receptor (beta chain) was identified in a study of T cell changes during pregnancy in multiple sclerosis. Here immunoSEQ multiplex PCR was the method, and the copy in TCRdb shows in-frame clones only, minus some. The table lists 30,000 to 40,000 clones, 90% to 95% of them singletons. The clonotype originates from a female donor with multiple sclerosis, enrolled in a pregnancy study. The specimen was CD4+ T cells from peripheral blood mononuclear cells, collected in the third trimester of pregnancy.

The CDR3 region is CASSLGQGRSGTQYF. Here the CDR3 DNA reads TGTGCCAGCAGCTTAGGACAGGGGAGGTCTGGGACCCAGTACTTC. This rearrangement joins TRBV7-9 to TRBJ2-5; 8 nucleotides agree with TRBD1. Germline loops: CDR1 SEHNR, CDR2 FQNEAQ (reference sequence). The V gene end was trimmed by 1 base and the J gene end by 7 bases; junction bases not matched to a gene: 8. The CDR3 consists of 15 residues.